This TCR beta chain was identified during a study of regulatory T cells in long-lasting Graves disease. Ten or more counts support this clonotype. The antigen is not known. This CDR3 region has 12 residues. Germline CDR1 MNHNS, CDR2 SASEGT. The germline V and J ends were trimmed by 0 bases and 8 bases, with 4 bases remaining between them. TCR beta libraries were built with iRepertoire HTBI primers and Arm-PCR of CDR3 regions. TCRdb re-analysed the multiplex PCR reads in MiXCR, keeping a single row per CDR3 protein. In the table there are a few hundred thousand distinct CDR3 sequences, 20% to 25% of which are singletons. Study results and caveats: Persistent Graves' patients had lower TCR diversity than newly diagnosed ones. Thyroid tissue was not studied; only peripheral blood was. Between persistent patients, a few thousand public clonotypes were shared, exceeding the 900 to 1,000 shared between new patients. Persistent disease preferred TRBV28, TRBJ1-2 and TRBJ2-5; new disease, TRBV20-1 and TRBJ2-1.

The time point: persistent/refractory GD, antithyroid drugs over 5 years with positive TRAb. PBMC RNA was the source of the TCR library. V is TRBV6-1 and J is TRBJ1-4; D gene unclear. The TCR sequence derives from a female donor with Graves disease. The sample in question was peripheral blood mononuclear cells (PBMCs), obtained when the disease was refractory, from a patient treated with antithyroid drugs. The CDR3 DNA is TGTGCCAGCAGTGAAGCGCGGGAAAAACTGTTTTTT. Its translation is CASSEAREKLFF.